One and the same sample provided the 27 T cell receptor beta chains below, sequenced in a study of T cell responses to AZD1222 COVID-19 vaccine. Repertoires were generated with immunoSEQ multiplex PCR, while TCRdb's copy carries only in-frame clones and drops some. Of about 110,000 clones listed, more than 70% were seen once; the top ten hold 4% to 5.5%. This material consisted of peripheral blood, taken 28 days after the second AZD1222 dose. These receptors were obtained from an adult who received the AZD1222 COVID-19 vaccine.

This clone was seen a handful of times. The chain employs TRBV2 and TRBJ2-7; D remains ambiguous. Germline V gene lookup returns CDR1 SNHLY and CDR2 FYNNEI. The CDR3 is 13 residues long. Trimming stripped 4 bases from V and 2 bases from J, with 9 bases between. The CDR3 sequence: CASSGPFPYEQYF. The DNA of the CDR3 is TGTGCCAGCAGTGGGCCTTTTCCCTACGAGCAGTACTTC.

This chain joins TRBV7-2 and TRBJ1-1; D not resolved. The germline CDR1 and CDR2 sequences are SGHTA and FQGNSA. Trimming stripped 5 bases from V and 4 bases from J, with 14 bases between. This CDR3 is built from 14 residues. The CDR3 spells CASSPPPVTTEAFF. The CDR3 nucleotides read TGTGCCAGCAGCCCCCCGCCGGTGACCACTGAAGCTTTCTTT.

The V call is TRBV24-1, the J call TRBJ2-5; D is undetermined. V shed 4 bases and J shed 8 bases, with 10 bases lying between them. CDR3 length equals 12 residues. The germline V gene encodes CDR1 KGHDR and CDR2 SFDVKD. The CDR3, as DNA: TGTGCCACCAGTGACCCGCCAGGCACCCAGTACTTC. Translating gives CATSDPPGTQYF.

CDR3 nucleotides: TGTGCCAGCAGTTACGACGGAGGGGGGCAAGAGACCCAGTACTTC. Amino acids: CASSYDGGGQETQYF. V usage is TRBV6-2 or TRBV6-3 and J usage is TRBJ2-5; the D call may be TRBD1 or TRBD2 (6 bases each). The CDR3 has 15 amino acids. Per the germline V gene, CDR1 is MNHEY and CDR2 is SVGEGT. V lost 2 bases and J 2 bases, leaving 12 bases between the germline ends.

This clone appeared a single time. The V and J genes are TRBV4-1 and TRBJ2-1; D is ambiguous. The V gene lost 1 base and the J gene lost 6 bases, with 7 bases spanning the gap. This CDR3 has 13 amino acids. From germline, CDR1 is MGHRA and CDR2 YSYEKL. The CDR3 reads CASSQVASNEQFF. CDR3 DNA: TGCGCCAGCAGCCAAGTTGCTAGCAATGAGCAGTTCTTC.

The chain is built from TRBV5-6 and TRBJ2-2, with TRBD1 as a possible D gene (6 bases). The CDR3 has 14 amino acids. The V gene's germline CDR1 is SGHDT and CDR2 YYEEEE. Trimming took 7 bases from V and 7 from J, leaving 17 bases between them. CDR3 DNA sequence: TGTGCCAGCGCCGGACAGAAAAAAGGCGGGGAGCTGTTTTTT. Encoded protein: CASAGQKKGGELFF.

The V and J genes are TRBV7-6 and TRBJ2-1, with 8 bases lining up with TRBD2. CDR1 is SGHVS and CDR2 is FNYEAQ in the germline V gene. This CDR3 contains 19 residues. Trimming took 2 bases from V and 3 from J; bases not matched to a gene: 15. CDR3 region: CASSLYPAGVSSGYNEQFF. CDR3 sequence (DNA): TGTGCCAGCAGCTTATACCCAGCGGGAGTGTCTTCCGGCTACAATGAGCAGTTCTTC.

The CDR3 sequence: CASSGDQGGLWNEQFF. The CDR3 DNA is TGTGCCAGCAGTGGGGACCAGGGGGGATTGTGGAATGAGCAGTTCTTC. This chain joins TRBV6-1 and TRBJ2-1; possible D gene TRBD1, 7 bases. CDR3 length equals 16 residues. Per germline, CDR1 MNHNS and CDR2 SASEGT. V lost 4 bases, J lost 7 bases, and 20 bases lay in between.

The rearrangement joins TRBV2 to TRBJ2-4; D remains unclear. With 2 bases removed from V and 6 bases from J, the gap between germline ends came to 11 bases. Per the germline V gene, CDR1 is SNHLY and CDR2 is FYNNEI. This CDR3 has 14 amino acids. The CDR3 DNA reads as TGTGCCAGCAGTGAAAGTCTGGGTAGAAACATTCAGTACTTC. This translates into CASSESLGRNIQYF.

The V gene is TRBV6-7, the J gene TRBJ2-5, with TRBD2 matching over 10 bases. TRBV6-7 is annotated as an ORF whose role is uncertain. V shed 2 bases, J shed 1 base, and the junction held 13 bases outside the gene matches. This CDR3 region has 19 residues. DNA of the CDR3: TGTGCCAGCAGTTACGGGGATCCTAGCGGGAGTTTTATCCAAGAGACCCAGTACTTC. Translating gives CASSYGDPSGSFIQETQYF.

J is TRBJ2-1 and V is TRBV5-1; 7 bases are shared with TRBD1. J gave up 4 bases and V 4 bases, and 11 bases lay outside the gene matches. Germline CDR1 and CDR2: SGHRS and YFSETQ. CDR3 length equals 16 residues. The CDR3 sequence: CASSRRTGSNYNEQFF. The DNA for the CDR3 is TGCGCCAGCAGCAGACGGACAGGATCTAATTACAATGAGCAGTTCTTC.

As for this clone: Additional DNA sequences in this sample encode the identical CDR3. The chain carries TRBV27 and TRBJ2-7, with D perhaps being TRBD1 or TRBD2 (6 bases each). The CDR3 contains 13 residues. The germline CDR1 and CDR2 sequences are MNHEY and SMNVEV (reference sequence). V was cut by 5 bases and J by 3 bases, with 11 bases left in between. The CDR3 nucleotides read TGTGCCAGCAGTCCCGGGGGCCTCTACGAGCAGTACTTC. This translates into CASSPGGLYEQYF.

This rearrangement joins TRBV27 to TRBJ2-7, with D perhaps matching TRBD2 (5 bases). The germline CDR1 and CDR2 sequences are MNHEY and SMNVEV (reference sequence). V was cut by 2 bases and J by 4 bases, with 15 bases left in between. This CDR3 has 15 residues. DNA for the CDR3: TGTGCCAGCAGTTTACTGGGAGAGGGAGTTTACGAGCAGTACTTC. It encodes CASSLLGEGVYEQYF.

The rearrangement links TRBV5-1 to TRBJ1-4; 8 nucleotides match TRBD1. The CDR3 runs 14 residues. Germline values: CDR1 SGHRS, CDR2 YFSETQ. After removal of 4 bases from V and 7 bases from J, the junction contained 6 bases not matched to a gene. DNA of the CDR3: TGCGCCAGCAGCCTCAGGGGGCCGGGTGAAAAACTGTTTTTT. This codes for CASSLRGPGEKLFF. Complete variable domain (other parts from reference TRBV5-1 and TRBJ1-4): KAGVTQTPRYLIKTRGQQVTLSCSPISGHRSVSWYQQTPGQGLQFLFEYFSETQRNKGNFPGRFSGRQFSNSRSEMNVSTLELGDSALYLCASSLRGPGEKLFFGSGTQLSVL.

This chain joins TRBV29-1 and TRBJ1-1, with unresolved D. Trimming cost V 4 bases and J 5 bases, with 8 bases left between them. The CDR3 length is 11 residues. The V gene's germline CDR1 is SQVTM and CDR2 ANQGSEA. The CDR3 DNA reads TGCAGCGTTGGGGGATTAACTGAAGCTTTCTTT. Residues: CSVGGLTEAFF. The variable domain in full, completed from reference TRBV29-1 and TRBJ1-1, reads SAVISQKPSRDICQRGTSLTIQCQVDSQVTMMFWYRQQPGQSLTLIATANQGSEATYESGFVIDKFPISRPNLTFSTLTVSNMSPEDSSIYLCSVGGLTEAFFGQGTRLTVV.

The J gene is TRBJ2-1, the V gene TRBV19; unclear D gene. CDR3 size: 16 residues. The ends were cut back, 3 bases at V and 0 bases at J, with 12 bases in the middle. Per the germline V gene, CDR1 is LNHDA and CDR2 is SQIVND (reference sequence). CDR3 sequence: CASSMSPFGSYNEQFF. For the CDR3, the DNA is TGTGCCAGTAGTATGTCCCCGTTCGGCTCCTACAATGAGCAGTTCTTC.

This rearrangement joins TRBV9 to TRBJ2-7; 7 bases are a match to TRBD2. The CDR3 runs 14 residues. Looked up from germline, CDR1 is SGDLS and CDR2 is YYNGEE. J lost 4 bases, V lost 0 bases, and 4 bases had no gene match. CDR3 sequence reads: CASSVVLAAYEQYF. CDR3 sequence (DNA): TGTGCCAGCAGCGTAGTGCTAGCGGCTTACGAGCAGTACTTC.

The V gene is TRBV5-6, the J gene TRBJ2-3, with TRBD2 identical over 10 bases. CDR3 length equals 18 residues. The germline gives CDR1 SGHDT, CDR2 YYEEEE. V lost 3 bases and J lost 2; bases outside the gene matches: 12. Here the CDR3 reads CASSSIAGGLANTDTQYF. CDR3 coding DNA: TGTGCCAGCAGCTCAATAGCGGGGGGCCTGGCTAACACAGATACGCAGTATTTT.

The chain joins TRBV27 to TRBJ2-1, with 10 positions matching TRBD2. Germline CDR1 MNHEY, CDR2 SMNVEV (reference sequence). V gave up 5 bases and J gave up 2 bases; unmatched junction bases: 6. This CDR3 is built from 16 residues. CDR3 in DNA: TGTGCCAGCAGTCCCGTAAGCGGGAGGGCCTACAATGAGCAGTTCTTC. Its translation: CASSPVSGRAYNEQFF.

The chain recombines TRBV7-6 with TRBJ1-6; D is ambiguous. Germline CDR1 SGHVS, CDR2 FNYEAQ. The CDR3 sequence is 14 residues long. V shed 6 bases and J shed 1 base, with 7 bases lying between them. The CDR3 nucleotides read TGTGCCAGCAGATCCGGTTCCTATAATTCACCCCTCCACTTT. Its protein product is CASRSGSYNSPLHF.

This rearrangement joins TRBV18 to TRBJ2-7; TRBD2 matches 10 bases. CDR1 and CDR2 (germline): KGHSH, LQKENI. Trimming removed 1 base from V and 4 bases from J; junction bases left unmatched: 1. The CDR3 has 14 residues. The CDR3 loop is CASSPRTSGYEQYF. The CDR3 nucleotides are TGTGCCAGCTCACCACGGACTAGCGGATACGAGCAGTACTTC. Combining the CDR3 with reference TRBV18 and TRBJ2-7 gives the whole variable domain NAGVMQNPRHLVRRRGQEARLRCSPMKGHSHVYWYRQLPEEGLKFMVYLQKENIIDESGMPKERFSAEFPKEGPSILRIQQVVRGDSAAYFCASSPRTSGYEQYFGPGTRLTVT.

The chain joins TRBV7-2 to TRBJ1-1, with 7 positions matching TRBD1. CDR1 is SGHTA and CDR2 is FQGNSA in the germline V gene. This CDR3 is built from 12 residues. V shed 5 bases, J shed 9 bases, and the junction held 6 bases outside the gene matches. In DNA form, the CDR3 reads TGTGCCAGCAGCCTTGACAGGGAAAAAGCTTTCTTT. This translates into CASSLDREKAFF.

The CDR3 loop reads CASGTGNEQFF. In DNA form, the CDR3 reads TGTGCCAGCGGGACAGGGAATGAGCAGTTCTTC. The chain uses TRBV27 and TRBJ2-1; TRBD1 aligns across 9 bases. CDR1 is MNHEY and CDR2 is SMNVEV in the germline V gene (reference sequence). Losses at the gene ends were 8 bases for V and 7 bases for J; bases not matched to a gene: 0. CDR3 length equals 11 residues.

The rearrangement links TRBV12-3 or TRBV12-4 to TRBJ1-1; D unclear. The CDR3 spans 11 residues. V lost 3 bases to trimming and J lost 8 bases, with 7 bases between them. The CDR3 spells CASSLTGEAFF. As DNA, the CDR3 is TGTGCCAGCAGTTTGACGGGGGAAGCTTTCTTT.

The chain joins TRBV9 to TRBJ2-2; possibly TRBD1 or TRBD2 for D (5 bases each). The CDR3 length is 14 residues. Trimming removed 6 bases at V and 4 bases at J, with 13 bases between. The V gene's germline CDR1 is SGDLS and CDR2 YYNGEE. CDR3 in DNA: TGTGCCAGCAACCAGGGAGAGAGCACCGGGGAGCTGTTTTTT. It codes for CASNQGESTGELFF.

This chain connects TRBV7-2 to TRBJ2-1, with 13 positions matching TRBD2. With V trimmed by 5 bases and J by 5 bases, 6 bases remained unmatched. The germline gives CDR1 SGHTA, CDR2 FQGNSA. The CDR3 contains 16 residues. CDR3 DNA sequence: TGTGCCAGCAGCGTTGCCGGGACTAGCGGGAACAATGAGCAGTTCTTC. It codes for CASSVAGTSGNNEQFF.

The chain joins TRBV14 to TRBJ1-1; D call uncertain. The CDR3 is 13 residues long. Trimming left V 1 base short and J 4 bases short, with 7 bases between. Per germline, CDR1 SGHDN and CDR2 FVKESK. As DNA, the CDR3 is TGTGCCAGCAGCCAAGGGCTTGTCACTGAAGCTTTCTTT. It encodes CASSQGLVTEAFF.